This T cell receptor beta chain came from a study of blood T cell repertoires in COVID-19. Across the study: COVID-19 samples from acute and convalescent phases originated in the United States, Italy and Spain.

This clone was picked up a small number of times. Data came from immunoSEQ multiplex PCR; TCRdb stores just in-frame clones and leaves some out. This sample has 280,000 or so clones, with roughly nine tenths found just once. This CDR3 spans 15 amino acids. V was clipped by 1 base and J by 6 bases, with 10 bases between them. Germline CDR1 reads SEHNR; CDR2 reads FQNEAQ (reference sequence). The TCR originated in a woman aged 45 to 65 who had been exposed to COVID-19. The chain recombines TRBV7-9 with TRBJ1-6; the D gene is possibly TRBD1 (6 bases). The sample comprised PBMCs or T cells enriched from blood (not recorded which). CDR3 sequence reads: CASSLGQAANSPLHF. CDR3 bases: TGTGCCAGCAGCTTAGGACAGGCCGCTAATTCACCCCTCCACTTT.